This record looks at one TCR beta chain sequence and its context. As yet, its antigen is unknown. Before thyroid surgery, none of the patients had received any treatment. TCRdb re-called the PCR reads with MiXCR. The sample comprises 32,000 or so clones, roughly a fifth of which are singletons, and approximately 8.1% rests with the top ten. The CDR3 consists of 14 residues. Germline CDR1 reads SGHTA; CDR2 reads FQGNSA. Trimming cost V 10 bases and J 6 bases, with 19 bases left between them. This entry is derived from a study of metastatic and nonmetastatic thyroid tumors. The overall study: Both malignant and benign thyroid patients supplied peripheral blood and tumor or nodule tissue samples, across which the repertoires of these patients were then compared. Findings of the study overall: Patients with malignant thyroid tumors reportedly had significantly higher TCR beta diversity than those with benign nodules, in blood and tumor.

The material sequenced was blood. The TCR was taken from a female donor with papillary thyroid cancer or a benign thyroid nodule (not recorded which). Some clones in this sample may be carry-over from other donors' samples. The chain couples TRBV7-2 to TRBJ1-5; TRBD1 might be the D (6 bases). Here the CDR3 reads CATHQTGGSQPQHF. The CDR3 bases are TGTGCCACACATCAGACGGGGGGCTCTCAGCCCCAGCATTTT.